The 19 T cell receptor beta chains in this list originate from one sample, sequenced in a study of CD8+CD57+ T cells in acquired aplastic anemia (dated by TCRdb to about 2018). Expansion of CD8+CD57+ cells had been shown by flow cytometry in the patients chosen for sequencing. Sequenced using an Illumina HiSeq 2000. Genomic DNA was used as template for profiling of TCR beta VDJ combinations and CDR3 sequences. The public reads were reprocessed in TCRdb via fastp at Q25 and MiXCR, keeping in-frame beta chains. Under each unique CDR3 protein, matching rows form one entry showing the most common genes and DNA. The sample includes about 250,000 distinct CDR3 sequences, with roughly half observed a single time. The leading ten clones occupy under 9% of the sample. Sequencing was performed on sorted CD4+, CD8+, or CD8+CD57+ T cells (not recorded which) from PBMCs. Source of these receptors: a human donor with aplastic anemia.

As regards this clonotype: Possible read error: a much larger clone is one base away. The V and J genes are TRBV7-9 and TRBJ1-1; 9 bases are a match to TRBD1. The CDR3 length is 15 residues. The V gene's germline CDR1 is SEHNR and CDR2 FQNEAQ (reference sequence). The DNA of the CDR3 is TGTGCCTGCAGCTCGTACACAGGGGGACAGGGAGAAGCTTTCTTT. Translation gives CACSSYTGGQGEAFF.

This clonotype was counted a few times. A read error is possible here, since a much larger clone lies one base away. This CDR3 is CASSVGGGNEQYF. CDR3 bases: TGTGCCAGCAGCGTCGGGGGGGGCAATGAGCAGTACTTC. The V gene is TRBV9, the J gene TRBJ2-7; the match to TRBD2 covers 8 bases. This CDR3 has 13 residues. V trimming: 2 bases; J trimming: 7 bases; junction bases outside the gene matches: 5. Germline lookup yields CDR1 SGDLS and CDR2 YYNGEE.

Points on this clonotype: Its ends do not fully match the called genes, so a read error is possible. The CDR3 sequence: CASSGRTSGIRNERFF. For the CDR3, the DNA is TGTGCCAGCAGCGGCCGGACCAGCGGGATTCGCAATGAGCGGTTCTTC. The chain employs TRBV9 and TRBJ2-1; 7 bases are a match to TRBD2. CDR1 is SGDLS, CDR2 YYNGEE, per germline. This CDR3 region has 16 residues.

This clonotype was recorded at least ten times. The chain couples TRBV20-1 to TRBJ1-1; 8 bases line up with TRBD1. The CDR3 length is 14 residues. V dropped 0 bases and J dropped 5; count of bases not matched to a gene: 5. Germline CDR1 and CDR2: DFQATT and SNEGSKA (reference sequence). The CDR3 sequence: CSARDYQGATEAFF. The CDR3 DNA follows: TGCAGTGCTAGAGATTACCAGGGGGCGACTGAAGCTTTCTTT.

A note on this clonotype: With a much larger clone just one base away, this may be a read error. The chain combines TRBV6-5 with TRBJ2-1; D might be TRBD1 or TRBD2, each matching 5 bases. The CDR3 consists of 15 residues. Germline lookup yields CDR1 MNHEY and CDR2 SVGAGI. The CDR3 spells CASRTGQGPYNEQSF. The CDR3 bases are TGTGCCAGCAGGACGGGGCAGGGACCCTACAATGAGCAGTCCTTC.

This clonotype turned up a few times. Just one base apart from a much larger clone, this may be a read error. The rearrangement joins TRBV20-1 to TRBJ2-7, with D tentatively TRBD2 (6 bases). From germline, CDR1 is DFQATT and CDR2 SNEGSKA (reference sequence). This CDR3 contains 14 residues. With 7 bases removed from V and 2 bases from J, the gap between germline ends came to 18 bases. The chain's CDR3 is CSVRGLLGAYEQYF. CDR3 bases: TGCAGTGTCCGCGGACTACTAGGGGCCTACGAGCAGTACTTC.

In regard to this clonotype: A much bigger clone sits one base away, suggesting this may be a read error. This chain uses TRBV6-1 with TRBJ2-7; TRBD2 aligns across 11 bases. Germline-derived CDR1 and CDR2 are MNHNS and SASEGT. The CDR3 length is 15 residues. The CDR3 protein is CVSSYSVTSGGEQYF. CDR3 bases: TGTGTCAGCAGTTACTCGGTTACTAGCGGGGGCGAGCAGTACTTC.

This rearrangement joins TRBV20-1 to TRBJ2-3; 8 positions agree with TRBD1. CDR3 length: 13 residues. V lost 3 bases and J lost 7; bases outside the gene matches: 6. Germline V lookup: CDR1 DFQATT, CDR2 SNEGSKA (reference sequence). As DNA, the CDR3 is TGCAGTGCTAGCAGACAGGGGAAACATACGCAGTATTTT. It encodes CSASRQGKHTQYF.

This clonotype was found once. The chain joins TRBV20-1 to TRBJ1-6, with TRBD1 matching over 7 bases. This CDR3 is 14 amino acids long. Trimming removed 4 bases from V and 9 bases from J; junction bases left unmatched: 9. Germline loops: CDR1 DFQATT, CDR2 SNEGSKA (reference sequence). The CDR3 nucleotides are TGCAGTGCTAACCCGACAGGGAGCAGTTCACCCCTCCACTTT. It yields the protein CSANPTGSSSPLHF.

The chain couples TRBV5-1 to TRBJ2-6; TRBD1 is a possible D gene (6 bases). The germline V gene encodes CDR1 SGHRS and CDR2 YFSETQ. With 8 bases removed from V and 0 bases from J, the gap between germline ends came to 12 bases. This CDR3 region has 15 residues. CDR3 sequence (DNA): TGCGCCAGTAGGGTGGGGGCCTCTGGGGCCAACGTCCTGACTTTC. Translation gives CASRVGASGANVLTF. Together with reference TRBV5-1 and TRBJ2-6, the CDR3 gives the full variable domain: KAGVTQTPRYLIKTRGQQVTLSCSPISGHRSVSWYQQTPGQGLQFLFEYFSETQRNKGNFPGRFSGRQFSNSRSEMNVSTLELGDSALYLCASRVGASGANVLTFGAGSRLTVL.

The chain links TRBV20-1 to TRBJ1-1, with D maybe TRBD1 (5 bases). Trimming left V 5 bases short and J 3 bases short, with 16 bases between. The CDR3 has 14 amino acids. Germline assignment: CDR1 DFQATT and CDR2 SNEGSKA (reference sequence). The CDR3 spells CSAGPGERYTEAFF. The CDR3 DNA is TGCAGTGCTGGCCCGGGGGAACGCTACACTGAAGCTTTCTTT.

This clonotype was seen many times. This chain joins TRBV6-5 and TRBJ1-1, with TRBD1 as a possible D gene (6 bases). Germline CDR1 reads MNHEY; CDR2 reads SVGAGI. V was trimmed by 2 bases and J by 1 base, leaving 8 bases between them. The CDR3 has 14 residues. This CDR3 reads CASSYGGQNTEAFF. The CDR3 DNA reads as TGTGCCAGCAGTTACGGGGGGCAGAACACTGAAGCTTTCTTT.

The V and J genes are TRBV2 and TRBJ1-6, with D uncertain. Per the germline V gene, CDR1 is SNHLY and CDR2 is FYNNEI. The V end lost 8 bases, the J end lost 10 bases, and 15 bases lay between the germline ends. The CDR3 spans 13 residues. This CDR3 reads CASYRVGRSPLHF. CDR3 nucleotide sequence: TGTGCCAGCTACCGTGTAGGTCGGTCACCCCTCCACTTT.

This sequence joins TRBV29-1 and TRBJ2-3, with 15 nucleotides matching TRBD2. Germline lookup yields CDR1 SQVTM and CDR2 ANQGSEA. V gave up 4 bases and J gave up 6 bases; unmatched junction bases: 5. This CDR3 region has 15 residues. The CDR3 DNA sequence: TGCAGCGTTGGTGGAGGGACTAGCGGGAGGGATACGCAGTATTTT. Amino acid sequence: CSVGGGTSGRDTQYF.

This clonotype has at least ten counts. The CDR3 sequence is CASRPQGAREEQYF. The CDR3 region has the DNA TGTGCCAGCAGGCCTCAGGGGGCCCGCGAGGAGCAGTACTTC. The chain employs TRBV2 and TRBJ2-7, with TRBD1 matching 8 bases. The CDR3 sequence is 14 residues long. V was clipped by 6 bases and J by 7 bases; unmatched bases: 11. CDR1 and CDR2 (germline): SNHLY, FYNNEI.

This clonotype has a count of ten or more. The chain combines TRBV6-1 with TRBJ1-6; no firm D call. The ends were cut back, 1 base at V and 6 bases at J, with 7 bases in the middle. Germline loops: CDR1 MNHNS, CDR2 SASEGT. The CDR3 totals 14 residues. CDR3: CASSEGLGNSPLHF. In DNA form, the CDR3 reads TGTGCCAGCAGTGAAGGCCTGGGTAATTCACCCCTCCACTTT.

The sample holds many counts of this clonotype. This sequence joins TRBV6-2 or TRBV6-3 and TRBJ1-2; a possible D gene is TRBD1 (6 bases). Germline lookup yields CDR1 MNHEY and CDR2 SVGEGT. The length of the CDR3 is 15 residues. V was trimmed by 2 bases and J by 2 bases, leaving 12 bases between them. The DNA of the CDR3 is TGTGCCAGCAGTTACGGTACAGGGAGCAACTATGGCTACACCTTC. This encodes CASSYGTGSNYGYTF.

The CDR3 region has the DNA TGTGCCAGCAGCGGACAGGAGCAGTACTTC. This sequence encodes CASSGQEQYF. The rearrangement joins TRBV2 to TRBJ2-7; a possible D gene is TRBD1 (6 bases). The CDR3 loop spans 10 amino acids. Trimming stripped 6 bases from V and 7 bases from J, with 7 bases between. Germline V gene data show CDR1 as SNHLY and CDR2 as FYNNEI. The full variable domain, rest sourced from reference TRBV2 and TRBJ2-7, is EPEVTQTPSHQVTQMGQEVILRCVPISNHLYFYWYRQILGQKVEFLVSFYNNEISEKSEIFDDQFSVERPDGSNFTLKIRSTKLEDSAMYFCASSGQEQYFGPGTRLTVT.

The sample holds many counts of this clonotype. The chain has TRBV7-3 and TRBJ1-1; the match to TRBD1 covers 7 bases. The CDR3 is 19 residues long. V lost 1 base and J lost 0; bases outside the gene matches: 14. In germline, CDR1 is SGHTA, CDR2 FQGTGA. CDR3 nucleotide sequence: TGTGCCAGCAGCTTAAATTTTGAGTCAGGGGGAGCACTGAACACTGAAGCTTTCTTT. Amino acids: CASSLNFESGGALNTEAFF.